Each of the 28 T cell receptor beta chains below was sequenced from the same sample in a study of vaccination and CD4 T cells after COVID-19. With the Oncomine TCR Beta short-read assay, DNA from cultured CD4+ T cells was sequenced. TCRdb reprocessed the PCR reads via MiXCR and lists one record per CDR3 protein. The sample lists 7,500 to 10,000 distinct CDR3 sequences, about 28% seen once, with over 9.5% in the top ten. Their antigens remain unidentified. Indicated treatment: approximately nine-day PBMC culture with coronavirus spike peptide pools or control peptides (ViraFEST assay). The starting material was CD4+ T cells from blood, cultured in vitro, obtained after SARS-CoV-2 vaccination. The receptors shown here come from a human donor who had recovered from COVID-19.

The chain employs TRBV27 and TRBJ2-1, with D tentatively TRBD1 (6 bases). The CDR3 sequence is 14 residues long. Trimming took off 6 bases at V and 6 bases at J, with 15 bases between the two ends. The germline CDR1 and CDR2 sequences are MNHEY and SMNVEV (reference sequence). This CDR3 reads CASRGAGTLNEQFF. The CDR3 nucleotides read TGTGCCAGCAGGGGCGCCGGGACACTCAATGAGCAGTTCTTC.

The chain uses TRBV20-1 and TRBJ1-5; no clear D gene. Trimming pared 6 bases from V and 4 bases from J, leaving 19 bases between. Germline values: CDR1 DFQATT, CDR2 SNEGSKA (reference sequence). CDR3 length: 15 amino acids. The CDR3 coding sequence is TGCAGTGCCCTGATCTACCGAACCCTTAATCAGCCCCAGCATTTT. This translates into CSALIYRTLNQPQHF.

V and J are TRBV15 and TRBJ1-6; TRBD1 aligns across 8 bases. Germline assignment: CDR1 LNHNV and CDR2 YYDKDF (reference sequence). Trimming took 1 base from V and 0 from J; bases not matched to a gene: 2. The CDR3 has 17 amino acids. The CDR3 is CATSRGQGSSYNSPLHF. The DNA of the CDR3 is TGTGCCACCAGCAGAGGACAGGGGAGCTCCTATAATTCACCCCTCCACTTT. Combining the CDR3 with reference TRBV15 and TRBJ1-6 gives the whole variable domain DAMVIQNPRYQVTQFGKPVTLSCSQTLNHNVMYWYQQKSSQAPKLLFHYYDKDFNNEADTPDNFQSRRPNTSFCFLDIRSPGLGDTAMYLCATSRGQGSSYNSPLHFGNGTRLTVT.

The genes are TRBV27 and TRBJ2-7; the match to TRBD2 covers 7 bases. The CDR3 is made up of 13 amino acids. Germline V gene lookup returns CDR1 MNHEY and CDR2 SMNVEV (reference sequence). V dropped 4 bases and J dropped 3; count of bases not matched to a gene: 3. This CDR3 is CASSSSGSYEQYF. CDR3 in DNA: TGTGCCAGCAGTTCTAGCGGTAGCTACGAGCAGTACTTC.

As to this clonotype: Germline is not matched at one junction end, which may reflect a read error. This chain connects TRBV18 to TRBJ2-5; the match to TRBD1 covers 7 bases. CDR1 is KGHSH and CDR2 is LQKENI in the germline V gene. The CDR3 spans 16 residues. The CDR3 sequence is CANSPERGQLWETQYF. For the CDR3, the DNA is TGTGCCAACTCACCCGAACGGGGACAGCTGTGGGAGACCCAGTACTTC.

V and J are TRBV7-2 and TRBJ2-1; possible D gene TRBD2, 5 bases. V lost 1 base and J 6 bases, leaving 13 bases between the germline ends. The CDR3 loop spans 15 amino acids. Germline CDR1 reads SGHTA; CDR2 reads FQGNSA. CDR3 DNA: TGTGCCAGCAGCTTAGGAGTATATCGGGGCAATGAGCAGTTCTTC. Its translation: CASSLGVYRGNEQFF.

V is TRBV24-1 and J is TRBJ1-1; TRBD1 matches at 7 bases. The V and J ends lost 6 bases and 7 bases, in that order; junction bases with no gene match: 4. The germline gives CDR1 KGHDR, CDR2 SFDVKD. This CDR3 has 12 residues. The CDR3, as DNA: TGTGCCACCAGTCGGACAGGAGTTGAAGCTTTCTTT. Translation gives CATSRTGVEAFF.

The chain is built from TRBV7-9 and TRBJ2-1; 15 bases match TRBD2. Trimming cost V 5 bases and J 1 base; bases outside gene matches: 9. CDR3 length: 19 residues. Germline V gene sequence: CDR1 SEHNR, CDR2 FQNEAQ (reference sequence). The CDR3 DNA reads as TGTGCCAGCAGCCCTCAGGGACTAGCGGGAGGTGGGTCCTACAATGAGCAGTTCTTC. Translation gives CASSPQGLAGGGSYNEQFF.

The chain employs TRBV6-1 and TRBJ2-1; TRBD2 agrees at 7 bases. The CDR3 sequence is 14 residues long. Trimming removed 7 bases from V and 0 bases from J; junction bases left unmatched: 3. The germline CDR1 and CDR2 sequences are MNHNS and SASEGT. CDR3 region: CASNGGSSYNEQFF. DNA of the CDR3: TGTGCCAGCAACGGCGGGAGCTCCTACAATGAGCAGTTCTTC.

This clonotype is labeled as medium-sized. This chain connects TRBV6-2 or TRBV6-3 to TRBJ2-3; TRBD2 matches 9 bases. The CDR3 loop spans 13 amino acids. CDR1 is MNHEY, CDR2 SVGEGT, per germline. Losses at the gene ends were 11 bases for V and 2 bases for J; bases not matched to a gene: 5. CDR3 nucleotides: TGTGCCTCGACTAGCGGCAACACAGATACGCAGTATTTT. It is translated as CASTSGNTDTQYF.

This rearrangement joins TRBV2 to TRBJ1-2, with D possibly TRBD1 on 6 matching bases. Germline lookup yields CDR1 SNHLY and CDR2 FYNNEI. CDR3 length: 15 residues. The V end lost 1 base, the J end lost 6 bases, and 15 bases lay between the germline ends. Here the CDR3 reads CASSEGVRGANGYTF. The DNA for the CDR3 is TGTGCCAGCAGTGAAGGGGTCCGGGGGGCAAATGGCTACACCTTC.

This chain joins TRBV29-1 and TRBJ1-1, with TRBD1 matching over 7 bases. CDR1 is SQVTM, CDR2 ANQGSEA, per germline. Germline trimming cut 4 bases from V and 11 bases from J; bases unmatched to any gene: 10. This CDR3 has 12 amino acids. Written as DNA, the CDR3 is TGCAGCGTTGGGTCCGGGACAGCCTGGGCTTTCTTT. This translates into CSVGSGTAWAFF. The variable domain in full, completed from reference TRBV29-1 and TRBJ1-1, reads SAVISQKPSRDICQRGTSLTIQCQVDSQVTMMFWYRQQPGQSLTLIATANQGSEATYESGFVIDKFPISRPNLTFSTLTVSNMSPEDSSIYLCSVGSGTAWAFFGQGTRLTVV.

The chain employs TRBV20-1 and TRBJ1-5, with TRBD1 as a possible D gene (5 bases). This CDR3 region has 14 residues. V was shortened by 6 bases and J by 4 bases, with 16 bases between the two germline ends. Germline assignment: CDR1 DFQATT and CDR2 SNEGSKA (reference sequence). The CDR3 nucleotides read TGCAGTGCGTGGAGACAGTATGGAAATCAGCCCCAGCATTTT. Translation gives CSAWRQYGNQPQHF.

The chain joins TRBV29-1 to TRBJ2-7; a weak D match, TRBD2 (5 bases). The CDR3 is 13 residues long. Trimming pared 1 base from V and 4 bases from J, leaving 11 bases between. CDR1 and CDR2 (germline): SQVTM, ANQGSEA. CDR3 region: CSVEVRGLYEQYF. The CDR3 DNA is TGCAGCGTTGAAGTGAGAGGGCTATACGAGCAGTACTTC.

The V call is TRBV28, the J call TRBJ1-5; maybe TRBD1 (5 bases). Trimming stripped 7 bases from V and 1 base from J, with 14 bases between. The CDR3 is 15 residues long. Germline assignment: CDR1 MDHEN and CDR2 SYDVKM. The CDR3 DNA follows: TGTGCCAGCACCCCCCCAGGGAGAAGCAATCAGCCCCAGCATTTT. Amino acid sequence: CASTPPGRSNQPQHF.

This clonotype was seen a handful of times. V gene TRBV29-1 combines with J gene TRBJ2-7; 9 positions agree with TRBD1. The CDR3 is 12 amino acids. Germline CDR1 reads SQVTM; CDR2 reads ANQGSEA. CDR3 nucleotide sequence: TGCAGTACCGGGACAGGGCTCCACGAGCAGTACTTC. It encodes CSTGTGLHEQYF.

In its sample, this clonotype was seen a few times. The chain is built from TRBV7-6 and TRBJ2-6; D is perhaps TRBD2 (5 bases). The V gene's germline CDR1 is SGHVS and CDR2 FNYEAQ. There are 15 residues in the CDR3. The ends were cut back, 3 bases at V and 4 bases at J, with 10 bases in the middle. CDR3 residues: CASSFNPGGANVLTF. As DNA, the CDR3 is TGTGCCAGCAGCTTTAACCCGGGGGGGGCCAACGTCCTGACTTTC.

CDR3 coding DNA: TGTGCCAGCAGCTTCGAGATCGGGAGAGAAAATGAGCAGTTCTTC. Translating it yields CASSFEIGRENEQFF. The chain links TRBV6-2 or TRBV6-3 to TRBJ2-1; the D gene is possibly TRBD2 (6 bases). V lost 6 bases, J lost 7 bases, and 19 bases lay in between. Germline lookup yields CDR1 MNHEY and CDR2 SVGEGT. The CDR3 runs 15 residues.

The chain links TRBV7-2 to TRBJ1-6; 8 bases align to TRBD1. The CDR3 runs 14 residues. V shed 3 bases, J shed 7 bases, and the junction held 2 bases outside the gene matches. Germline CDR1 reads SGHTA; CDR2 reads FQGNSA. This CDR3 reads CASSLNRGNSPLHF. The CDR3 nucleotides are TGTGCCAGCAGCTTGAACAGGGGGAATTCACCCCTCCACTTT.

The chain links TRBV6-1 to TRBJ2-1, with a tentative D call TRBD2 (6 bases). The V end was cut by 8 bases, the J end by 3 bases, with 14 bases between. Germline V gene sequence: CDR1 MNHNS, CDR2 SASEGT. This CDR3 has 14 amino acids. The CDR3 DNA reads TGTGCCAGCCAGAACCGGGAGAACTACAATGAGCAGTTCTTC. This gives the protein CASQNRENYNEQFF.

The V gene is TRBV7-3, the J gene TRBJ2-3; no firm D call. The CDR3 runs to 13 residues. V was trimmed by 2 bases and J by 2 bases, leaving 5 bases between them. The germline gives CDR1 SGHTA, CDR2 FQGTGA. CDR3 loop: CASSLGLTDTQYF. The CDR3 region has the DNA TGTGCCAGCAGCTTAGGCCTCACAGATACGCAGTATTTT.

This clonotype was counted between two and nine times. Written as DNA, the CDR3 is TGTGCCAGCAGGCACTACCGGGACACCTGGAATCAGCCCCAGCATTTT. Translating it yields CASRHYRDTWNQPQHF. The rearrangement joins TRBV28 to TRBJ1-5; tentatively, D is TRBD1 (6 bases). This CDR3 has 16 residues. From germline, CDR1 is MDHEN and CDR2 SYDVKM. V was clipped by 6 bases and J by 4 bases, with 19 bases between them.

The rearrangement joins TRBV20-1 to TRBJ2-3; D remains unclear. CDR1 and CDR2 (germline): DFQATT, SNEGSKA (reference sequence). Between the trimmed V and J ends, which lost 1 base and 0 bases, there was a span of 11 bases. The CDR3 sequence is 15 residues long. In DNA, the CDR3 is TGCAGTGCTAGAGGCTCGAGATGGAGCACAGATACGCAGTATTTT. As protein: CSARGSRWSTDTQYF.

This clonotype was recorded a few times. The chain couples TRBV7-2 to TRBJ1-2; D might be TRBD1 (5 bases). The CDR3 covers 16 residues. V dropped 5 bases and J dropped 8 bases, with 24 bases sitting between them. The germline V gene encodes CDR1 SGHTA and CDR2 FQGNSA. The CDR3 DNA sequence: TGTGCCAGCAGCATTGGGGGGGGTAACCCCGTATTAGGCTACACCTTC. As protein: CASSIGGGNPVLGYTF.

In this sample, this clonotype turned up a few times. The chain recombines TRBV7-2 with TRBJ2-5; D is undetermined. The CDR3 loop spans 13 amino acids. Germline V gene sequence: CDR1 SGHTA, CDR2 FQGNSA. Trimming took off 4 bases at V and 4 bases at J, with 10 bases between the two ends. Here the CDR3 reads CASSYDIAETQYF. CDR3 in DNA: TGTGCCAGCAGCTACGACATCGCAGAGACCCAGTACTTC.

Only a few counts were recorded for this clonotype. This chain joins TRBV6-1 and TRBJ1-1; D possibly corresponds to TRBD1 (5 bases). CDR3 size: 12 residues. In germline, CDR1 is MNHNS, CDR2 SASEGT. V lost 10 bases to trimming and J lost 8 bases, with 17 bases between them. The CDR3 here is CATKTREGEAFF. DNA for the CDR3: TGTGCCACCAAGACCAGGGAGGGGGAAGCTTTCTTT.

This clonotype came up a few times. The chain links TRBV20-1 to TRBJ1-1; 7 nucleotides agree with TRBD1. With V trimmed by 0 bases and J by 5 bases, 9 bases remained unmatched. CDR3 length equals 15 residues. Germline V CDR1 and CDR2: DFQATT, SNEGSKA (reference sequence). Here the CDR3 DNA reads TGCAGTGCTAGAGATCAAGCAGGGGGGCGAACTGAAGCTTTCTTT. The encoded protein is CSARDQAGGRTEAFF.

The J gene is TRBJ1-1, the V gene TRBV6-1; the D gene is possibly TRBD1 (5 bases). The CDR3 consists of 14 residues. Germline V gene sequence: CDR1 MNHNS, CDR2 SASEGT. Deletions cut 6 bases from V and 3 bases from J, with 14 bases between. CDR3 nucleotide sequence: TGTGCCAGCAGCGCCTCAGGGAAGGACACTGAAGCTTTCTTT. Protein sequence: CASSASGKDTEAFF.